A selection of T cell receptor beta chains follows, all from one sample in a study of blood T cell repertoires in COVID-19. TCRdb's table, derived via immunoSEQ multiplex PCR, lists solely in-frame clones and lacks some. The data hold over 140,000 clones, with about 80% observed a single time. The sample was peripheral blood. The source of these receptors is a woman in her fifties or sixties with acute or convalescent COVID-19. Both conserved end residues are part of each CDR3. A D gene is named only where the DNA matches it firmly. For some rows the clone size is stated as once, few or many, or as a class when expanded; others skip it.

d_call	v_call	clone_size	j_call	cdr3_aa	cdr3_nt
-	TRBV6-2/TRBV6-3	-	TRBJ2-3	CASSYSRGSNALSSTDTQYF	TGTGCCAGCAGTTACTCTCGGGGTAGCAATGCGTTATCGAGCACAGATACGCAGTATTTT
-	TRBV6-6	-	TRBJ2-7	CASSVGQNVRRQYF	TGTGCCAGCAGCGTAGGACAGAACGTCAGGAGGCAGTACTTC
-	TRBV19	-	TRBJ1-2	CASSIGGFGSYGYTF	TGTGCCAGTAGTATAGGAGGGTTCGGATCCTATGGCTACACCTTC
-	TRBV3-1/TRBV3-2	once	TRBJ1-1	CASSLRGRSAFF	TGTGCCAGCAGCCTCCGAGGGAGGTCTGCATTCTTT
TRBD2	TRBV5-4	-	TRBJ2-5	CASSIPGLAGEETQYF	TGTGCCAGCAGCATCCCGGGACTAGCGGGAGAAGAGACCCAGTACTTC
TRBD1	TRBV18	-	TRBJ1-2	CASSPSSGQGRYGYTF	TGTGCCAGCTCACCATCCTCGGGACAGGGGAGATATGGCTACACCTTC
TRBD2	TRBV6-2/TRBV6-3	-	TRBJ2-2	CASSYRQAGGAGELFF	TGTGCCAGCAGTTACCGCCAAGCGGGAGGGGCCGGGGAGCTGTTTTTT
TRBD2	TRBV4-1	-	TRBJ2-7	CASSQLTGGSSYEQYF	TGCGCCAGCAGCCAACTTACGGGCGGGAGCTCCTACGAGCAGTACTTC
TRBD2	TRBV27	-	TRBJ2-3	CASSLSTSGDTQYF	TGTGCCAGCAGTTTATCGACTAGCGGAGATACGCAGTATTTT
-	TRBV18	-	TRBJ1-1	CASSPASIDTEAFF	TGTGCCAGCTCACCGGCCTCAATCGACACTGAAGCTTTCTTT
TRBD1	TRBV28	-	TRBJ1-5	CASRGTGGMSNQPQHF	TGTGCCAGCAGAGGGACAGGGGGCATGAGCAATCAGCCCCAGCATTTT
TRBD2	TRBV5-6	-	TRBJ2-3	CASSLVPSGLTDTQYF	TGTGCCAGCAGCTTGGTGCCTAGCGGTCTCACAGATACGCAGTATTTT
TRBD2	TRBV7-2	-	TRBJ2-7	CASSFRPSGVTFF	TGTGCCAGCAGCTTTCGCCCTAGCGGGGTTACCTTCTTC
TRBD1	TRBV7-3	-	TRBJ1-1	CASSLTGGLKTEAFF	TGTGCCAGCAGTTTGACAGGGGGGTTAAAAACTGAAGCTTTCTTT
-	TRBV10-2	few	TRBJ1-5	CASRTDSNQPQHF	TGCGCCAGCAGGACAGATAGCAATCAGCCCCAGCATTTT
-	TRBV6-5	once	TRBJ2-1	CASSYGPAGRNEQFF	TGTGCCAGCAGTTACGGGCCAGCCGGTCGAAATGAGCAGTTCTTC
-	TRBV29-1	-	TRBJ1-2	CSVQEGLDSPYGYTF	TGCAGCGTCCAAGAGGGATTGGACAGCCCTTATGGCTACACCTTC
TRBD2	TRBV19	-	TRBJ2-3	CASSIYSGMYTDTQYF	TGTGCCAGTAGTATTTACAGCGGGATGTACACAGATACGCAGTATTTT
-	TRBV28	-	TRBJ1-4	CASRRWTFDNEKLFF	TGTGCCAGCAGACGGTGGACATTCGATAATGAAAAACTGTTTTTT
TRBD1	TRBV14	-	TRBJ2-1	CASSQLPGTANNEQFF	TGTGCCAGCAGCCAACTTCCCGGGACAGCCAACAATGAGCAGTTCTTC
TRBD2	TRBV18	-	TRBJ2-5	CASSPGLAGDGETQYF	TGTGCCAGCTCACCGGGACTAGCGGGAGATGGGGAGACCCAGTACTTC
-	TRBV5-1	-	TRBJ2-7	CASSSGLSGEQYF	TGCGCCAGCAGCTCTGGACTTAGCGGAGAGCAGTACTTC
TRBD1	TRBV6-5	-	TRBJ1-5	CASSPHRGGQPQHF	TGTGCCAGCAGTCCACACAGGGGGGGTCAGCCCCAGCATTTT
TRBD1	TRBV28	-	TRBJ1-1	CASSSTGTGITEAFF	TGTGCCAGCAGTTCTACCGGGACAGGGATCACTGAAGCTTTCTTT
TRBD1	TRBV5-8	-	TRBJ1-5	CASSLGDRVNQPQHF	TGTGCCAGCAGCTTGGGGGACAGGGTCAATCAGCCCCAGCATTTT
TRBD1	TRBV11-3	-	TRBJ1-1	CASSPGQGTKAFF	TGTGCCAGCAGCCCGGGACAGGGGACAAAAGCTTTCTTT
-	TRBV28	-	TRBJ1-1	CASSFWGREAFF	TGTGCCAGCAGTTTTTGGGGGAGGGAAGCTTTCTTT